This TCR beta chain came from a study of shared clonotypes between healthy human individuals. The authors' processing: As immunoSEQ supplied junction-only sequences (without quality scores), filtering differed. Clones were read by immunoSEQ multiplex PCR, and TCRdb kept only the in-frame ones, dropping some. V and J calls and clone size are as listed in that table; D and trimming were resolved from the DNA. Here the sample spans a few million clones, about 92% being singletons. The CDR3 is 18 residues long. Trimming cost V 2 bases and J 0 bases, with 19 bases left between them. The germline CDR1 and CDR2 sequences are KGHSH and LQKENI. All the donors were Caucasian adults who lived in Nashville, Tennessee.

Sequencing was performed on naive CD4+ T cells from PBMCs. Subset of the sample: CD45RA+ positively selected. The receptor's source is a man younger than 30 in good health. Some clones in this sample may be carry-over from other donors' samples. The chain carries TRBV18 and TRBJ1-2; D remains ambiguous. The CDR3 DNA reads TGTGCCAGCTCACCATTCAACTCGGGCGGAAAAGCTAACTATGGCTACACCTTC. It translates to CASSPFNSGGKANYGYTF.